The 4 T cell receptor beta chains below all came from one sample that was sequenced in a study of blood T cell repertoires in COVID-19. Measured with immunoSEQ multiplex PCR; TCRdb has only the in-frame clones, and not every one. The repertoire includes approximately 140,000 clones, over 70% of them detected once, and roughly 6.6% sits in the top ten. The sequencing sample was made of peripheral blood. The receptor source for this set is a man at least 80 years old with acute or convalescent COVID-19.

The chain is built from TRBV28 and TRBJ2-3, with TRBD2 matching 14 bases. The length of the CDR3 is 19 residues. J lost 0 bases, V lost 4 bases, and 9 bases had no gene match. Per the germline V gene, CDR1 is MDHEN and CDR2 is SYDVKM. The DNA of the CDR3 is TGTGCCAGCAGTTCGCCGACTAGCGGGGGGGCGACTAGCACAGATACGCAGTATTTT. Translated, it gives CASSSPTSGGATSTDTQYF.

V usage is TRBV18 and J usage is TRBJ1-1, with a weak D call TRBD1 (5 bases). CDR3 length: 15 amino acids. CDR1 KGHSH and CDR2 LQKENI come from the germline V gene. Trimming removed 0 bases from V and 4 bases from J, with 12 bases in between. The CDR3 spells CASSPPVGQGTEAFF. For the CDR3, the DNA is TGTGCCAGCTCACCACCAGTCGGGCAGGGCACTGAAGCTTTCTTT. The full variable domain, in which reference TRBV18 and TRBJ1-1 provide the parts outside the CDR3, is NAGVMQNPRHLVRRRGQEARLRCSPMKGHSHVYWYRQLPEEGLKFMVYLQKENIIDESGMPKERFSAEFPKEGPSILRIQQVVRGDSAAYFCASSPPVGQGTEAFFGQGTRLTVV.

This CDR3 reads CASIVDRGGANVLTF. CDR3 coding DNA: TGTGCCAGCATTGTCGACAGGGGTGGGGCCAACGTCCTGACTTTC. This chain uses TRBV2 with TRBJ2-6, with TRBD1 matching over 8 bases. The CDR3 is 15 amino acids. With V trimmed by 7 bases and J by 3 bases, 5 bases remained unmatched. Germline assignment: CDR1 SNHLY and CDR2 FYNNEI.

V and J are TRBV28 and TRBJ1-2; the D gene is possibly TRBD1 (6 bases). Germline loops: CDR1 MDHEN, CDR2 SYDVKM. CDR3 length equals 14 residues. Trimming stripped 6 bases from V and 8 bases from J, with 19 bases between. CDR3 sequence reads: CASSSRGSWGGYTF. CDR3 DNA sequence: TGTGCCAGCAGCTCTAGGGGGAGTTGGGGAGGCTACACCTTC.